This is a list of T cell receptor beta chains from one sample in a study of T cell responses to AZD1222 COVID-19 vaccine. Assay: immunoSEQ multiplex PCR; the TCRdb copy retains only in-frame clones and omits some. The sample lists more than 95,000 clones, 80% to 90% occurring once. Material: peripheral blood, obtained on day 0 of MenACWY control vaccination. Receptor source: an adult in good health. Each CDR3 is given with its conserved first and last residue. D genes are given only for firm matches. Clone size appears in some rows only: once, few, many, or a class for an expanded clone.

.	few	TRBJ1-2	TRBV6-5	CASRGRDGGYTF	TGTGCCAGCAGGGGCAGGGATGGAGGCTACACCTTC
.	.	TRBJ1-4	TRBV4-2	CASSQGFATNEKLFF	TGTGCCAGCAGCCAAGGGTTTGCAACTAATGAAAAACTGTTTTTT
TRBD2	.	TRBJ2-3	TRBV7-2	CASSLTTSGGTDTQYF	TGTGCCAGCAGCTTAACGACTAGCGGGGGCACAGATACGCAGTATTTT
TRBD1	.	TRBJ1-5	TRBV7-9	CASSLANGQGSNQPQHF	TGTGCCAGCAGCTTAGCGAACGGACAGGGAAGCAATCAGCCCCAGCATTTT
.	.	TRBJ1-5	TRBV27	CASSPLGNQPQHF	TGTGCCAGCAGCCCACTGGGCAATCAGCCCCAGCATTTT
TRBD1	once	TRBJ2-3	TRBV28	CASSYLTGNPTDTQYF	TGTGCCAGCAGCTATCTGACAGGGAACCCCACAGATACGCAGTATTTT
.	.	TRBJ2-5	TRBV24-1	CATSDETEPETQYF	TGTGCCACCAGTGACGAGACTGAGCCAGAGACCCAGTACTTC
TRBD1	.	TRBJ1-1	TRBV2	CASTIDRAGEAFF	TGTGCCAGCACCATTGACAGGGCGGGTGAAGCTTTCTTT
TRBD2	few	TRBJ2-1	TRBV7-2	CASSFLRTSGGAQGNEQFF	TGTGCCAGCAGCTTCTTACGGACTAGCGGGGGGGCTCAAGGAAATGAGCAGTTCTTC
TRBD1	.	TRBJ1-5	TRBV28	CASRQGGGNQPQHF	TGTGCCAGCAGGCAGGGGGGCGGCAATCAGCCCCAGCATTTT